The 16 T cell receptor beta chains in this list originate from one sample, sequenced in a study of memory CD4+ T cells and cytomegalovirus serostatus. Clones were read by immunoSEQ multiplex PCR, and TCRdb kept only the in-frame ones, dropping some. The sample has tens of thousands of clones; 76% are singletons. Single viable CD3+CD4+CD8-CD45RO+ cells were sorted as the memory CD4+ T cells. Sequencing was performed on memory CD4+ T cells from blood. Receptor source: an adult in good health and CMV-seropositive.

The CDR3 here is CASSITQGKNTEAFF. CDR3 sequence (DNA): TGTGCCAGCAGCATAACCCAGGGTAAGAACACTGAAGCTTTCTTT. The V gene is TRBV7-2, the J gene TRBJ1-1; a possible D gene is TRBD1 (5 bases). Germline V CDR1 and CDR2: SGHTA, FQGNSA. Trimming took off 5 bases at V and 1 base at J, with 14 bases between the two ends. This CDR3 is 15 amino acids long.

In DNA, the CDR3 is TGTGCCAGCAGTTCCCTTGAAACAGGGAGGGTTAGTTATGGCTACACCTTC. Translated, it gives CASSSLETGRVSYGYTF. The chain has TRBV27 and TRBJ1-2; D is possibly TRBD1 (6 bases). The germline CDR1 and CDR2 sequences are MNHEY and SMNVEV (reference sequence). The CDR3 consists of 17 residues. V was pared by 4 bases and J by 5 bases, with 23 bases between.

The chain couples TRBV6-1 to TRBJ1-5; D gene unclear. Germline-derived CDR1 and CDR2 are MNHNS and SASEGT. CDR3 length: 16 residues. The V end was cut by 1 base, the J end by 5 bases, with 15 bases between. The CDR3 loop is CASSEGAASRYQPQHF. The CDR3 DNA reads TGTGCCAGCAGTGAAGGGGCGGCGAGCCGTTATCAGCCCCAGCATTTT.

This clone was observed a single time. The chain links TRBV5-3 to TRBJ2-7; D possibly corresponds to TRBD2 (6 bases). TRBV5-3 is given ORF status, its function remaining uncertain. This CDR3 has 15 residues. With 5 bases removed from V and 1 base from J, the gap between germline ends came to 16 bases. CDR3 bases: TGTGCCAGAAGGTGGAAAGGGCGGGATTCCTACGAGCAGTACTTC. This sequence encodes CARRWKGRDSYEQYF.

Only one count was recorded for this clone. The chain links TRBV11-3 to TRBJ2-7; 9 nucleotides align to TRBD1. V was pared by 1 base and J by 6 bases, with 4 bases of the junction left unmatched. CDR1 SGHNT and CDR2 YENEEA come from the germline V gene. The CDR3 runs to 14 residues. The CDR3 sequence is CASSLADRGGEQYF. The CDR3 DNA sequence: TGTGCCAGCAGCTTAGCGGACAGGGGAGGCGAGCAGTACTTC.

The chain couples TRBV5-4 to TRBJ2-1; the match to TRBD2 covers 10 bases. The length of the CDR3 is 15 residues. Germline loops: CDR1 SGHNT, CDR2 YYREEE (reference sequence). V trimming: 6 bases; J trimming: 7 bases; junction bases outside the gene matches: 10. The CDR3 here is CASNSGGGPGNEQFF. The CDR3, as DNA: TGTGCCAGCAACAGCGGGGGGGGACCTGGAAATGAGCAGTTCTTC. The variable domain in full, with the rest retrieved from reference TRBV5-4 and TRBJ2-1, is ETGVTQSPTHLIKTRGQQVTLRCSSQSGHNTVSWYQQALGQGPQFIFQYYREEENGRGNFPPRFSGLQFPNYSSELNVNALELDDSALYLCASNSGGGPGNEQFFGPGTRLTVL.

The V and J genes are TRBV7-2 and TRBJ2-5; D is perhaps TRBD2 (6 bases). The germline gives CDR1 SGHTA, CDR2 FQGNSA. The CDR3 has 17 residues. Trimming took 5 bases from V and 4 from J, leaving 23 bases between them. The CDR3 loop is CASSPFPRGNRGETQYF. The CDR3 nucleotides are TGTGCCAGCAGCCCCTTCCCCCGCGGGAATAGGGGAGAGACCCAGTACTTC.

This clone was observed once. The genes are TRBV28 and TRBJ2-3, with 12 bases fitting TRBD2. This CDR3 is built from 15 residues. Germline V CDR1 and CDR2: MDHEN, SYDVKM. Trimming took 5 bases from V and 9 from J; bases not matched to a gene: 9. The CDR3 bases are TGTGCCAGCAGTACCCTAGCGGGAGGGCCAGGGACGCAGTATTTT. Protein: CASSTLAGGPGTQYF. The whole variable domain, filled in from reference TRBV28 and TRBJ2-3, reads DVKVTQSSRYLVKRTGEKVFLECVQDMDHENMFWYRQDPGLGLRLIYFSYDVKMKEKGDIPEGYSVSREKKERFSLILESASTNQTSMYLCASSTLAGGPGTQYFGPGTRLTVL.

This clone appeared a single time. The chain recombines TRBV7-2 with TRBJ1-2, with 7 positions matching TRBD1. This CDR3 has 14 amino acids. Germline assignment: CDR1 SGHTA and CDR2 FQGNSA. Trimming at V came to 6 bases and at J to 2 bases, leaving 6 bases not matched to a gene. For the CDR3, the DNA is TGTGCCAGCAGTGGGGGACAGAGAAACTATGGCTACACCTTC. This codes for CASSGGQRNYGYTF. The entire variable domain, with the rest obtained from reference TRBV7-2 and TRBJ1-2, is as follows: GAGVSQSPSNKVTEKGKDVELRCDPISGHTALYWYRQSLGQGLEFLIYFQGNSAPDKSGLPSDRFSAERTGGSVSTLTIQRTQQEDSAVYLCASSGGQRNYGYTFGSGTRLTVV.

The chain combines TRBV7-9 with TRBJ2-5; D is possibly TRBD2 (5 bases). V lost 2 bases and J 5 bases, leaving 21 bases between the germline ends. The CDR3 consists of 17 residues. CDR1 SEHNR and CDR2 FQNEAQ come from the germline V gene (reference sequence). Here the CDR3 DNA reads TGTGCCAGCAGCTTACTCGGGGAAGGCTTTCGGTCGGAGACCCAGTACTTC. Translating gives CASSLLGEGFRSETQYF.

In nucleotides, the CDR3 is TGCGCCAGCAGCTTGGGAGGGATCTTTAGCGGGGGAGCCAATGAGCAGTTCTTC. Amino acids: CASSLGGIFSGGANEQFF. The rearrangement joins TRBV5-1 to TRBJ2-1, with 9 bases aligning to TRBD2. Germline V lookup: CDR1 SGHRS, CDR2 YFSETQ. This CDR3 region has 18 residues. With 0 bases clipped from V and 6 bases from J, the junction kept 13 bases outside the gene matches.

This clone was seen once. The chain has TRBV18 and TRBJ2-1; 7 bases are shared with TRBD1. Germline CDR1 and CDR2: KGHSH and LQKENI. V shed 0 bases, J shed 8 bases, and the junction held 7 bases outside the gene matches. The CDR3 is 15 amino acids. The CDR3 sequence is CASSPPTGIGDEQFF. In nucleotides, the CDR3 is TGTGCCAGCTCACCACCGACAGGGATAGGGGATGAGCAGTTCTTC.

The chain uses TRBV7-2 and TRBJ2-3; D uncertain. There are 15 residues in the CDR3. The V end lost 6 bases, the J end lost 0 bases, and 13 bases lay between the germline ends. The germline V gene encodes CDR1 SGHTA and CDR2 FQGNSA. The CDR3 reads CASSPALVSTDTQYF. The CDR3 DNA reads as TGTGCCAGCAGTCCGGCCCTGGTTAGCACAGATACGCAGTATTTT.

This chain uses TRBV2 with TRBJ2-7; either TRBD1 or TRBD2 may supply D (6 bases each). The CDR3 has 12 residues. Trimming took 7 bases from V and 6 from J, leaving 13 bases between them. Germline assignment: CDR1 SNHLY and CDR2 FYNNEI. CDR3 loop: CASTEQGGEQYF. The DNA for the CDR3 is TGTGCCAGCACAGAACAGGGAGGCGAGCAGTACTTC.

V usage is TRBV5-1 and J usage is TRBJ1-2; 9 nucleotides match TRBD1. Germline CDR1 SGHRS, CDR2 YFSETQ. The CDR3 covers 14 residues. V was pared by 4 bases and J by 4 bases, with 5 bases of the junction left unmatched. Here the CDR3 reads CASSMEGQGYGYTF. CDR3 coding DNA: TGCGCCAGCAGCATGGAGGGACAGGGCTATGGCTACACCTTC.

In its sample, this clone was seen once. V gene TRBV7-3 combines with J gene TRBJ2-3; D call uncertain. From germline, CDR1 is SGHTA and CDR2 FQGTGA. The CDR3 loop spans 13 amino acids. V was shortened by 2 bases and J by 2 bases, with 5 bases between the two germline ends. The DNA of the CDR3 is TGTGCCAGCAGCTTAGCAGCCACAGATACGCAGTATTTT. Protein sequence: CASSLAATDTQYF.